Given below is one TCR beta chain in context. Random-hexamer reverse transcription was applied to roughly 0.5 to 1 ug RNA. TCRdb independently ran MiXCR on the immunoSEQ multiplex PCR reads; one entry per CDR3 protein. This table has around 170,000 distinct CDR3 sequences, 90% to 96% appearing once. The data are from a study of CD8 T cells in Susac syndrome. Germline V gives CDR1 KGHDR, CDR2 SFDVKD. V was cut by 2 bases and J by 0 bases, with 16 bases left in between. The CDR3 length is 18 residues. The rearrangement links TRBV24-1 to TRBJ2-1, with D tentatively TRBD1 or TRBD2 (5 bases each). Material for sequencing was CD4+ T cells from PBMCs. This sequence was found in a human donor with Susac syndrome. The DNA of the CDR3 is TGTGCCACCAGTGATTCGGGACCCATAATGAGCTCCTACAATGAGCAGTTCTTC. Translated: CATSDSGPIMSSYNEQFF.